The sequence of this T cell receptor (beta chain) was determined in a study of vaccination effects on CD4 cells after COVID-19 (dated by TCRdb to between 2021 and 2024). With regard to the full study: Each participant got two doses of an mRNA SARS-CoV-2 vaccine, either BNT162b2 or mRNA-1273. SARS-CoV-2 spike-specific CD4+ TCR repertoires from before and after mRNA vaccination were compared in COVID-19 convalescent patients and in infection-naive vaccine recipients. In the study, cultures from other donors were sequenced using the Oncomine TCR Beta short-read assay on an Illumina iSeq 100. A total of nine to ten COVID-19 convalescent patients and 4 SARS-CoV-2-naive healthy vaccine recipients were included in the full study. Summary of the overall study and its limitations: The study was limited by a small number of convalescent patients, and early post-infection timepoints were lacking. Clones induced by infection and clones induced by vaccination both contracted markedly at late timepoints after vaccination, which fits with T cell responses waning over time. In healthy vaccine recipients, vaccine-induced clones were almost all SARS-CoV-2 mono-reactive, with only 1 of 255 being cross-reactive with common cold coronaviruses.

To note about this clone: The target of this receptor is not known. No base quality information exists; no much larger clone differs at one position.

The ViraFEST assay stimulated PBMC with viral peptide pools and then used TCR sequencing to identify antigen-specific CD4+ T cell clonotypes by expansion. After less than 13 days of culture, CD4+ T cells were isolated with the EasySep CD4+ T cell isolation kit. The absence of prior SARS-CoV-2 infection in healthy vaccine recipients was confirmed by negative nucleocapsid antibodies before and after vaccination. Each well held over 1.5 million PBMC cultured in IMDM containing around 5.1% human AB serum, roughly 9.9 IU/ml IL-2 and gentamicin, along with around 11 ug/ml peptides. Half of the culture medium was replaced with fresh IL-2-containing medium on days 3 and 7. Unless noted otherwise, every peptide stimulation condition was cultured in triplicate wells. Using Ficoll-Paque Plus gradient centrifugation, PBMC were separated from whole blood and then either used fresh or cryopreserved at -140C. Overlapping peptide pools spanned the spike proteins of SARS-CoV-2 and the common cold coronaviruses HCoV-NL63, HCoV-OC43 and HCoV-229E. The QIAamp micro DNA kit was used to extract genomic DNA from the cultured CD4+ T cells.

From a lookup of the germline V gene, CDR1 and CDR2 are SGHDN and FVKESK. The CDR3 has 15 amino acids, counting the end cysteine and phenylalanine. CDR3 DNA only is kept here, 45 bases in frame from base 1. V sheds 1 base and J sheds 0 bases, leaving 7 bases between their ends. Library preparation was by the immunoSEQ multiplex PCR assay. DNA from the cultured, isolated CD4+ T cells was subjected to TCR beta CDR3 sequencing. From the authors' description of their analysis: Non-productive TCR sequences were discarded, and reads were trimmed to the CDR3 region, with only CDR3s of 7 or more amino acids retained. The MANAFEST web app was used to pick out antigen-specific clonotypes by comparing their expansion in peptide wells with that in reference cultures. To be called positive, a clone needed expansion at FDR<0.05 compared with the reference and with all other wells, an odds ratio greater than 5, and a frequency greater than 0.1% in two replicate wells. Clonotypes significantly expanded in SARS-CoV-2 spike wells and in at least one common cold coronavirus spike condition were defined as cross-reactive. CDR3 similarity was assessed by Levenshtein distance with the stringdist R package, and unrooted trees were built with ape in R 3.6.1. The table was pulled from immuneACCESS by TCRdb, which kept in-frame rearrangements only. Such tables lose some clones; where checked, under half of the loss comes from unresolved V genes, and the rest has no known cause. V, J and clone size are taken as reported in that table, and D and trimming were inferred from the DNA itself. The sample data list 77,000 or so clones, and about four fifths of these were observed just once. Together, the top ten hold 10% of the sample.

This chain joins TRBV14 to TRBJ2-1; too little of a D gene remains to name it. This TCR derives from a human donor who received a COVID-19 vaccine. This specimen consisted of CD4+ T cells from PBMCs cultured with SARS-CoV-2 spike peptides, obtained before COVID-19 vaccination. Per the publication, the cell subset or site label means: SARS-CoV-2 spike overlapping peptide pool stimulation. CDR3 loop: CASSQGRSSYNEQFF. The nucleotides read TGTGCCAGCAGCCAAGGTAGAAGCTCCTACAATGAGCAGTTCTTC.